A single sample is the source of the 21 T cell receptor beta chains below, sequenced in a study of T cell responses to AZD1222 COVID-19 vaccine. Only in-frame clones appear in the TCRdb table, and some are missing; sequencing was by immunoSEQ multiplex PCR. The sample yields 90,000 to 150,000 clones, 65% to 90% seen once. The specimen comprised peripheral blood, sampled on day 0 of AZD1222 vaccination. The receptors were sampled from an adult in good health.

This chain connects TRBV12-3 or TRBV12-4 to TRBJ2-1, with D perhaps being TRBD1 or TRBD2 (5 bases each). The CDR3 has 12 amino acids. V was shortened by 8 bases and J by 7 bases, with 12 bases between the two germline ends. The CDR3 region is CASARAGNEQFF. DNA for the CDR3: TGTGCCAGCGCGCGGGCAGGGAATGAGCAGTTCTTC.

V gene TRBV15 combines with J gene TRBJ2-5; TRBD2 is a possible D gene (6 bases). The CDR3 length is 13 residues. Trimming shortened V by 1 base and J by 4 bases, and 7 bases separated the two germline ends. Germline values: CDR1 LNHNV, CDR2 YYDKDF (reference sequence). CDR3 in DNA: TGTGCCACCAGCAGAGGGCGGGGAGAGACCCAGTACTTC. Its protein product is CATSRGRGETQYF.

This sequence joins TRBV4-1 and TRBJ2-7; D remains ambiguous. This CDR3 spans 12 amino acids. Trimming removed 0 bases from V and 5 bases from J, with 5 bases in between. Germline V lookup: CDR1 MGHRA, CDR2 YSYEKL. CDR3 loop: CASSQDRNEQYF. CDR3 sequence (DNA): TGCGCCAGCAGCCAAGACAGAAACGAGCAGTACTTC.

The rearrangement uses TRBV7-2 and TRBJ2-7, with D possibly TRBD2 on 6 matching bases. The V end was cut by 0 bases, the J end by 2 bases, with 11 bases between. The CDR3 runs to 15 residues. The V gene's germline CDR1 is SGHTA and CDR2 FQGNSA. In nucleotides, the CDR3 is TGTGCCAGCAGCTTAGCTAGCGGAAGTACCTACGAGCAGTACTTC. Translating it yields CASSLASGSTYEQYF.

This chain uses TRBV9 with TRBJ2-3, with D tentatively TRBD2 (5 bases). From germline, CDR1 is SGDLS and CDR2 YYNGEE. V lost 4 bases, J lost 2 bases, and 8 bases lay in between. The CDR3 totals 13 residues. CDR3 sequence (DNA): TGTGCCAGCAGCCGGACTTCCACAGATACGCAGTATTTT. This sequence encodes CASSRTSTDTQYF.

The sample holds one count of this clone. This sequence joins TRBV13 and TRBJ2-7, with D tentatively TRBD1 (6 bases). V lost 4 bases and J lost 0, with 16 bases in between. The V gene's germline CDR1 is PRHDT and CDR2 FYEKMQ (reference sequence). This CDR3 is 16 amino acids long. The CDR3 reads CASSSTRQAPSYEQYF. CDR3 nucleotide sequence: TGTGCCAGCAGCTCAACTAGACAGGCTCCCTCCTACGAGCAGTACTTC.

V is TRBV5-4 and J is TRBJ2-3; D gene uncertain. Germline CDR1 reads SGHNT; CDR2 reads YYREEE (reference sequence). The CDR3 runs to 12 residues. Trimming removed 2 bases at V and 6 bases at J, with 7 bases between. The CDR3 coding sequence is TGTGCCAGCAGCTTAAGTTCCGATACGCAGTATTTT. This encodes CASSLSSDTQYF.

This chain uses TRBV25-1 with TRBJ2-1, with D maybe TRBD2 (6 bases). V lost 7 bases to trimming and J lost 2 bases, with 18 bases between them. Looked up from germline, CDR1 is MGHDK and CDR2 is SYGVNS. The length of the CDR3 is 16 residues. The CDR3 nucleotides read TGTGCCAGCATCCACTGGGAGGCGGGACCCTACAATGAGCAGTTCTTC. Its protein is CASIHWEAGPYNEQFF.

This chain joins TRBV5-1 and TRBJ1-4; D perhaps matches TRBD1 (6 bases). V was pared by 2 bases and J by 8 bases, with 16 bases between. The CDR3 is 15 residues long. CDR1 and CDR2 (germline): SGHRS, YFSETQ. The CDR3 loop reads CASSFTGAFGEKLFF. CDR3 DNA: TGCGCCAGCAGCTTCACGGGGGCCTTCGGGGAAAAACTGTTTTTT.

The chain couples TRBV2 to TRBJ2-1; 12 bases map to TRBD2. CDR1 and CDR2 from the germline V gene are SNHLY and FYNNEI. The ends lost 5 bases at V and 10 bases at J; junction bases unmatched: 12. The CDR3 is made up of 16 amino acids. Here the CDR3 DNA reads TGTGCCAGCAGTCCCCGGACTAGCGGGAAGCTGAAGGAGCAGTTCTTC. It encodes CASSPRTSGKLKEQFF.

The rearrangement uses TRBV21-1 and TRBJ2-7; no check of the table's D call, TRBD2, against the DNA was made. TRBV21-1 is termed a pseudogene. The CDR3 runs 16 residues. The CDR3 DNA sequence: TGTGCCAGCAGCCCACTACCTGCCTTCAGCTCCTACGAGCAGTACTTC. Amino acid sequence: CASSPLPAFSSYEQYF.

There are a few counts of this clone. The V and J genes are TRBV27 and TRBJ1-1; 7 bases agree with TRBD1. The V and J ends lost 6 bases and 3 bases, in that order; junction bases with no gene match: 7. The CDR3 spans 14 residues. Germline V lookup: CDR1 MNHEY, CDR2 SMNVEV (reference sequence). CDR3 in DNA: TGTGCCAGCAGGAAGACAGGGCGGGACACTGAAGCTTTCTTT. Amino acid sequence: CASRKTGRDTEAFF.

This clone was seen only once. The chain uses TRBV5-5 and TRBJ1-1; no clear D gene. The CDR3 is 12 amino acids. Trimming cost V 1 base and J 4 bases, with 5 bases left between them. Germline V lookup: CDR1 SGHKS, CDR2 YYEKEE (reference sequence). As DNA, the CDR3 is TGTGCCAGCAGCTTGTTGGGCACTGAAGCTTTCTTT. It is translated as CASSLLGTEAFF.

The chain carries TRBV5-1 and TRBJ1-4; D uncertain. Germline V gene sequence: CDR1 SGHRS, CDR2 YFSETQ. This CDR3 spans 14 amino acids. The V end was cut by 1 base, the J end by 4 bases, with 8 bases between. The CDR3 is CASSLKQLNEKLFF. CDR3 in DNA: TGCGCCAGCAGCTTGAAACAGCTTAATGAAAAACTGTTTTTT. The full variable domain, in which reference TRBV5-1 and TRBJ1-4 provide the parts outside the CDR3, is KAGVTQTPRYLIKTRGQQVTLSCSPISGHRSVSWYQQTPGQGLQFLFEYFSETQRNKGNFPGRFSGRQFSNSRSEMNVSTLELGDSALYLCASSLKQLNEKLFFGSGTQLSVL.

This clone appeared a single time. V and J are TRBV3-1 (or the pseudogene TRBV3-2) and TRBJ2-7, with D possibly TRBD2 on 5 matching bases. The germline V and J ends were trimmed by 5 bases and 2 bases, with 10 bases remaining between them. Germline CDR1 and CDR2: LGHDT and YNNKEL (reference sequence). The CDR3 has 13 amino acids. The CDR3 nucleotides are TGTGCCAGCAGCATGACCGGGACCTACGAGCAGTACTTC. Protein: CASSMTGTYEQYF.

This chain connects TRBV28 to TRBJ2-7; D possibly corresponds to TRBD1 (5 bases). The CDR3 covers 14 residues. Germline lookup yields CDR1 MDHEN and CDR2 SYDVKM. V gave up 3 bases and J gave up 6 bases, with 15 bases separating them. This CDR3 reads CASSFGPGATEQYF. The CDR3 region has the DNA TGTGCCAGCAGTTTCGGTCCTGGGGCCACCGAGCAGTACTTC. The full variable domain, completed using reference TRBV28 and TRBJ2-7, is DVKVTQSSRYLVKRTGEKVFLECVQDMDHENMFWYRQDPGLGLRLIYFSYDVKMKEKGDIPEGYSVSREKKERFSLILESASTNQTSMYLCASSFGPGATEQYFGPGTRLTVT.

The rearrangement links TRBV4-1 to TRBJ2-3; 9 nucleotides line up with TRBD2. CDR3 size: 16 residues. J lost 4 bases, V lost 4 bases, and 9 bases had no gene match. Germline loops: CDR1 MGHRA, CDR2 YSYEKL. The CDR3 sequence is CASSLPPGLASDTQYF. The CDR3 DNA sequence: TGCGCCAGCAGCCTCCCCCCGGGACTAGCATCAGATACGCAGTATTTT.

This chain joins TRBV18 and TRBJ2-7; D not certain. The CDR3 sequence is 13 residues long. Trimming removed 4 bases from V and 6 bases from J, with 13 bases in between. Germline-derived CDR1 and CDR2 are KGHSH and LQKENI. DNA of the CDR3: TGTGCCAGCTCACAGGGCAGGCTTCCCGAGCAGTACTTC. It is translated as CASSQGRLPEQYF.

The rearrangement joins TRBV28 to TRBJ1-3; 9 nucleotides agree with TRBD1. The CDR3 sequence is 18 residues long. V lost 6 bases and J lost 0; bases outside the gene matches: 12. Germline-derived CDR1 and CDR2 are MDHEN and SYDVKM. CDR3 nucleotides: TGTGCCAGCAGGTCACCGGGACAGGGCCTTGGCTCTGGAAACACCATATATTTT. It codes for CASRSPGQGLGSGNTIYF. Full variable domain (outside the CDR3, taken from reference TRBV28 and TRBJ1-3): DVKVTQSSRYLVKRTGEKVFLECVQDMDHENMFWYRQDPGLGLRLIYFSYDVKMKEKGDIPEGYSVSREKKERFSLILESASTNQTSMYLCASRSPGQGLGSGNTIYFGEGSWLTVV.

CDR3 in amino acids: CASSQDRLGGVVAYEQYF. CDR3 coding DNA: TGTGCCAGCAGCCAAGATCGGTTGGGGGGAGTAGTGGCCTACGAGCAGTACTTC. The chain links TRBV4-2 to TRBJ2-7; a weak D match, TRBD2 (6 bases). The germline V and J ends were trimmed by 0 bases and 2 bases, with 20 bases remaining between them. The CDR3 extends over 18 amino acids. Germline CDR1 and CDR2: LGHNA and YNFKEQ.

This sequence joins TRBV14 and TRBJ2-4; 7 bases match TRBD2. There are 17 residues in the CDR3. The J segment lost 0 bases and the V segment lost 0 bases, leaving 5 bases of the junction unmatched. Germline V CDR1 and CDR2: SGHDN, FVKESK. The CDR3 loop is CASSQDPRGRAKNIQYF. The CDR3 bases are TGTGCCAGCAGCCAAGACCCTCGCGGGAGAGCCAAAAACATTCAGTACTTC. The whole variable domain, filled in from reference TRBV14 and TRBJ2-4, reads EAGVTQFPSHSVIEKGQTVTLRCDPISGHDNLYWYRRVMGKEIKFLLHFVKESKQDESGMPNNRFLAERTGGTYSTLKVQPAELEDSGVYFCASSQDPRGRAKNIQYFGAGTRLSVL.